Listed below are T cell receptor beta chains from one sample, sequenced in a study of T-cell memory formation after mild COVID-19. TCRdb used MiXCR to reprocess the 5' RACE reads, holding one entry per CDR3 protein. The table includes approximately 150,000 distinct CDR3 sequences, about 15% detected once. The source material was PBMCs or a T cell subset sorted from them (not recorded which). The source of these receptors is an adult woman who had mild COVID-19 (a few samples of this study predate the infection). Cell type and time point are not known. Both conserved end residues are part of each CDR3. Where a row states a size, it is once, few, many or the class of an expanded clone; other rows omit it.

J gene | clone size | V gene | CDR3 protein
TRBJ2-7 | few | TRBV7-9 | CASSLVGLAGAYEQYF
TRBJ2-1 | few | TRBV5-1 | CASNIAPGLAGSYNEQFF
TRBJ2-5 | . | TRBV27 | CASSRASGGPGETQYF
TRBJ1-1 | few | TRBV25-1 | CASSEYSPGQGRRTEAFF
TRBJ2-5 | . | TRBV7-9 | CASSLANLRDRVAETQYF
TRBJ1-6 | few | TRBV27 | CASSLIPRENSPLHF
TRBJ2-7 | once | TRBV7-2 | CASSLAFGGDDDYEQYF
TRBJ1-1 | . | TRBV7-8 | CASNTGGGGNTEAFF
TRBJ2-5 | few | TRBV7-9 | CASSLENGETQYF
TRBJ2-3 | . | TRBV24-1 | CATRSAGVTDTQYF
TRBJ2-1 | few | TRBV19 | CATRKGGGSHNEQFF
TRBJ2-7 | . | TRBV27 | CASSSSRLRASYEQYF
TRBJ1-1 | . | TRBV5-1 | CASSLVVGHDTEAFF
TRBJ2-1 | . | TRBV15 | CATSIPFGGGALNEQFF
TRBJ1-2 | . | TRBV3-1 | CASSQGFMGDGYTF
TRBJ2-5 | many | TRBV24-1 | CATISGQGTQYF
TRBJ1-1 | . | TRBV10-3 | CAISERQVNTEAFF
TRBJ2-2 | . | TRBV3-1 | CASSQRWVLTVNTGELFF
TRBJ2-6 | . | TRBV7-2 | CASSLAKSGQVVPGANVLTF
TRBJ2-3 | many | TRBV5-1 | CASSLERGSTDTQYF
TRBJ2-1 | few | TRBV5-6 | CASSLGYSSYNEQFF
TRBJ1-4 | . | TRBV7-8 | CASSLADTKSKKPFF
TRBJ2-5 | many | TRBV24-1 | CATSDFPQGEETQYF
TRBJ2-3 | . | TRBV9 | CASSLQSLSTDTQYF
TRBJ2-2 | few | TRBV30 | CAWSWGAGIGELFF
TRBJ2-5 | . | TRBV11-3 | CASSLGAGRQEETQYF
TRBJ2-7 | . | TRBV9 | CASSAGTSGSYEQYF
TRBJ1-5 | . | TRBV6-1 | CASRPGEGPNQPQHF
TRBJ1-5 | few | TRBV6-1 | CASIQGQGDSNQPQHF
TRBJ2-1 | few | TRBV5-1 | CASSTDYYNEQFF
TRBJ2-1 | many | TRBV5-1 | CASLAPLAGGYNEQFF
TRBJ1-1 | few | TRBV7-9 | CASSPSTGENAFF
TRBJ2-4 | few | TRBV18 | CASSPLEGLSKNIQYF
TRBJ1-2 | . | TRBV12-3/TRBV12-4 | CASSLFRYGYTF
TRBJ2-7 | . | TRBV12-3/TRBV12-4 | CASSFGAGSSYEQYF
TRBJ2-1 | few | TRBV7-8 | CASSLNSGSLGWTYNEQFF
TRBJ2-1 | . | TRBV3-1 | CASSQDRVAWDNEQFF
TRBJ2-3 | . | TRBV5-1 | CASSLGLFPSTDTQYF
TRBJ1-5 | . | TRBV9 | CASSEGSLANQPQHF
TRBJ2-7 | . | TRBV19 | CASRDSPNYEQYF
TRBJ2-1 | few | TRBV24-1 | CATSDQSSSGRYGQFF
TRBJ2-7 | . | TRBV28 | CATTRAGRAYEQYF
TRBJ2-7 | few | TRBV12-3/TRBV12-4 | CASRVGHYEQYF
TRBJ2-5 | . | TRBV18 | CASSPPEAGGETQYF
TRBJ2-3 | . | TRBV5-1 | CASRGTFEQYF
TRBJ2-2 | few | TRBV2 | CASSSRQGRTGELFF
TRBJ2-5 | . | TRBV5-1 | CASSQDLGTQYF
TRBJ1-3 | few | TRBV7-2 | CASSLAVSGNTIYF